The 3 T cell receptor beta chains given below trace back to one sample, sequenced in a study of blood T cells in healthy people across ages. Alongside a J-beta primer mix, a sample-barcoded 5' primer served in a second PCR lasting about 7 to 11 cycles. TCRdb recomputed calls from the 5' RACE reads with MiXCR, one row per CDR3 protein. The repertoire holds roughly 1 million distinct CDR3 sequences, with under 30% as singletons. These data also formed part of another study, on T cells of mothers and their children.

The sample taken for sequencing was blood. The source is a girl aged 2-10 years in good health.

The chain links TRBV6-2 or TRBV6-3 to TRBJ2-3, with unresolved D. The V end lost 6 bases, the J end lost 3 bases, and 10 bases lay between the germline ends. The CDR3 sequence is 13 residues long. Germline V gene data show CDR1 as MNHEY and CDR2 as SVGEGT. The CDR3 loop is CASSKTWTDTQYF. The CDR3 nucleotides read TGTGCCAGCAGCAAAACTTGGACAGATACGCAGTATTTT.

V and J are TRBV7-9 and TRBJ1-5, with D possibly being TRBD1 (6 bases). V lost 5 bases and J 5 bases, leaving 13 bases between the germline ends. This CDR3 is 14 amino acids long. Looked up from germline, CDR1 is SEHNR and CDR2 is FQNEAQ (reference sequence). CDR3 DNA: TGTGCCAGCAGCCAGAAGGGGGGAGATCAGCCCCAGCATTTT. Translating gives CASSQKGGDQPQHF.

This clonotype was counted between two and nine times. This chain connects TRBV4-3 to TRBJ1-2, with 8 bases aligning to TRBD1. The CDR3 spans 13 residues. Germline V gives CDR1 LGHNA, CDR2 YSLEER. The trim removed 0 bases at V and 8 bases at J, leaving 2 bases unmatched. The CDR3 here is CASSQEAGGGYTF. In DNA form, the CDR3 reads TGCGCCAGCAGCCAAGAGGCAGGGGGCGGCTACACCTTC.